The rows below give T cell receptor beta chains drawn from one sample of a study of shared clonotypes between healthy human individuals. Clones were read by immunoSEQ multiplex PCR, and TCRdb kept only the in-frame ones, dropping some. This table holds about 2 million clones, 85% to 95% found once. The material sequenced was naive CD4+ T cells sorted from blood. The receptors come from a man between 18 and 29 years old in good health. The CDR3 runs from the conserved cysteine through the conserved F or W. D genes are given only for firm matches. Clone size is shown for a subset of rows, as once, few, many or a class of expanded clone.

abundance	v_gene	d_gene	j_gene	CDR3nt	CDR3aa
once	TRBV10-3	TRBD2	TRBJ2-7	TGTGCCATCTGGCGGGGGGGCGCCTACGAGCAGTACTTC	CAIWRGGAYEQYF
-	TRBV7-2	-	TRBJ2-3	TGTGCCAGCAGCCCCCAGGACACAGATACGCAGTATTTT	CASSPQDTDTQYF
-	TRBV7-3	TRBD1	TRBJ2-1	TGTGCCAGCAGCCCGTGGACAGGGTCCGACAATGAGCAGTTCTTC	CASSPWTGSDNEQFF
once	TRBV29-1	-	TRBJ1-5	TGCAGCGTTGCTGACAAGAACCAGCCCCAGCATTTT	CSVADKNQPQHF
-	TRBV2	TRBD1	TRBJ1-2	TGTGCCAGCAGTGAATCGGGGGGACAGATCTATGGCTACACCTTC	CASSESGGQIYGYTF
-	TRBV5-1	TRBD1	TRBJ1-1	TGCGCCAGCAGCCTACTTGACAGGGGGACTGAAGCTTTCTTT	CASSLLDRGTEAFF
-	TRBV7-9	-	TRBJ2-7	TGTGCCAGCAGCTTAGTAGGGGGGACAGACTCCTACGAGCAGTACTTC	CASSLVGGTDSYEQYF
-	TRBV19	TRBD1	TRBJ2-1	TGTGCCAGTAGTATAGGACAGGGGGCAGGTGAGCAGTTCTTC	CASSIGQGAGEQFF
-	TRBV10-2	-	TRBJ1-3	TGCGCCAGCAGTGGGAGGGACGGATACTCTGGAAACACCATATATTTT	CASSGRDGYSGNTIYF
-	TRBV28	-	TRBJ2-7	TGTGCCAGCAGTTTAGGCAGGCAAAAGCAGTACTTC	CASSLGRQKQYF
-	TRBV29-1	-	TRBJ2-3	TGCAGCGTTGAAAGCAGCACAGATACGCAGTATTTT	CSVESSTDTQYF
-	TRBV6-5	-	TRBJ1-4	TGTGCCAGCAACAGGAGAGGGCAATCTAATGAAAAACTGTTTTTT	CASNRRGQSNEKLFF
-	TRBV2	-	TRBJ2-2	TGTGCCACACACGACAGATCGGGCGGGGAGCTGTTTTTT	CATHDRSGGELFF
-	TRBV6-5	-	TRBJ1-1	TGTGCCAGCAGTTACAGTTCAGGGTTCACTGAAGCTTTCTTT	CASSYSSGFTEAFF
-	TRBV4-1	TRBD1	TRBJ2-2	TGCGCCAGCAGCCCGGAGGACAGGGGGCTAGGCGGGGAGCTGTTTTTT	CASSPEDRGLGGELFF
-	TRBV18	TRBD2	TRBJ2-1	TGTGCCAGCTCACCACCGCCCGCTAGCGGGCTATACAATGAGCAGTTCTTC	CASSPPPASGLYNEQFF
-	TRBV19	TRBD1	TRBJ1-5	TGTGCCAGTAGTATCGGGACAGGGCGTCAGCCCCAGCATTTT	CASSIGTGRQPQHF
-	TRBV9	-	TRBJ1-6	TGTGCCAGCAGCGTAGGAGGGGCCGGGGCCACCAATTCACCCCTCCACTTT	CASSVGGAGATNSPLHF
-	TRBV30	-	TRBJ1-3	TGTGCCTGGACTCCGGGGCAACGGGGAAACACCATATATTTT	CAWTPGQRGNTIYF
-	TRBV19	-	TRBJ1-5	TGTGCCAGTGCCCCCTGGGCAGGGCGTGATCAGCCCCAGCATTTT	CASAPWAGRDQPQHF
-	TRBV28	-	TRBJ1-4	TGTGCCAGCAGTACCCCGGGTCAGGGGATGGAAAAACTGTTTTTT	CASSTPGQGMEKLFF
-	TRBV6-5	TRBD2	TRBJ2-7	TGTGCCAGCAGTTCCCCCGGGACTAGCGGGTCCTACGAGCAGTACTTC	CASSSPGTSGSYEQYF
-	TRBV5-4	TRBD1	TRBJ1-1	TGTGCCAGCAGCCTAGAAAACAGGGGGAACACTGAAGCTTTCTTT	CASSLENRGNTEAFF
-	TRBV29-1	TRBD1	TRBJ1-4	TGCAGCGTTGGGCAGGGGGTTGAAAAACTGTTTTTT	CSVGQGVEKLFF
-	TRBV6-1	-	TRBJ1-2	TGTGCCAGCAGTGAAGTTCCTTGGGCCTCCTACACCTTC	CASSEVPWASYTF
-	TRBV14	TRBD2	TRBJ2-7	TGTGCCAGCAGCCCCCAGCGGGGCAGGGCGTACGAGCAGTACTTC	CASSPQRGRAYEQYF